This T cell receptor (beta chain) was found in a study of early T cells in non-severe SARS-CoV-2 infection (dated by TCRdb to about 2021). Turning to the overall study: Because TCR sequencing was done on bulk RNA from unsorted whole blood, the alpha and beta chains could not be paired. The paper as a whole reports these results and caveats: VDJdb matching was skewed toward anti-spike CD8 responses, so virus-specific expansions were likely underestimated and private and CD4 specificities were missed.

CDR1 and CDR2 were assigned from the germline V gene (reference sequence) as LNHDA and SQIVND. V has 0 bases trimmed and J has 6 bases trimmed; junction bases matching no gene number 8. Spanning cysteine to phenylalanine, the CDR3 consists of 16 amino acids. The DNA shown is the 48-base CDR3, in frame from base 1. A case-control design nested within a healthcare worker cohort in London, UK, was used, with weekly nasopharyngeal swab PCR tests and blood sampling performed. Healthcare workers were recruited between 23 and 31 March 2020, during the week of the UK lockdown, and were followed weekly for up to about 16 weeks. The sample holds many counts of this clonotype. The antigen it binds to is not known. No clone much larger than this one lies a single base away; base qualities are absent. The library was built by means of 5' RACE. Instrument on record: NextSeq 500. To correct for sequencing error and PCR bias, the TCR library protocol tagged individual cDNA molecules with unique molecular identifiers. Both TCR alpha and beta chains were sequenced, and tight co-correlation was observed between alpha and beta sequence abundances in each sample. In the source study's methods: Decombinator V4 was used to annotate the V gene, J gene and CDR3 of the TCR sequences. TCRs were defined as expanded if a significant change between any two time points was detected under a Poisson model with p below 0.0001. TCR abundances were normalised to the total number of TCRs sequenced per sample and expressed as counts per million. TRAV1-2 paired with TRAJ12, TRAJ20 or TRAJ33 defined MAIT TCRs, while TRAV10 paired with TRAJ18 defined iNKT TCRs. VDJdb, accessed 1 November 2021, was searched for CMV, EBV and SARS-CoV-2 annotated TCRs, with TCRs annotated for multiple antigens excluded. TCRdb reanalyzed the raw reads on its own, using fastp at Q25 for trimming and MiXCR for clone calling, and kept in-frame beta chains. Rows with a matching CDR3 protein are joined into one entry that keeps the most common DNA and genes. The V and J calls were not made by the authors but by TCRdb's processing. A total of about 52,000 distinct CDR3 sequences appear in this sample, 11% of them only once. Less than 15% of the sample rests with the top ten.

Sequencing was done on a sample of whole blood. In this chain, TRBV19 is recombined with TRBJ2-1, and 7 bases in between align with TRBD2. The sequence was collected from an adult who was a healthcare worker with PCR-confirmed SARS-CoV-2 infection or an uninfected control (not recorded which). The CDR3: CASSIDLGGRGNEQFF. The bases are TGTGCCAGTAGTATAGATCTGGGAGGGAGAGGCAATGAGCAGTTCTTC.